A selection of T cell receptor beta chains follows, all from one sample in a study. Repertoires were generated with immunoSEQ multiplex PCR, while TCRdb's copy carries only in-frame clones and drops some. The data show roughly 68,000 clones, 90% to 95% seen once. Sequenced material: PBMCs. Receptors were obtained from a man aged 35-49 years with rheumatoid arthritis. CDR3s include the opening cysteine and the closing phenylalanine or tryptophan. The D gene is left open where the match is weak. The listing skips clone size in some rows; elsewhere it reads once, few, many or a size class.

TRBJ2-3 TRBD2 TRBV7-3 - 16 TGTGCCAGCAGCCCACTAGCGGGAGGGCCTCCAGATACGCAGTATTTT CASSPLAGGPPDTQYF
TRBJ1-5 - TRBV19 - 15 TGTGCCAGTAGTATGAGGCGACAGGACAATCAGCCCCAGCATTTT CASSMRRQDNQPQHF
TRBJ2-7 TRBD2 TRBV3-1/TRBV3-2 - 17 TGTGCCAGCAGCCAATGGGTAGGGACTAGCGGTACCTACGAGCAGTACTTC CASSQWVGTSGTYEQYF
TRBJ2-7 TRBD2 TRBV5-8 - 17 TGTGCCAGCAGCGCGGGACTAGCGGGAGGTTATGCCTACGAGCAGTACTTC CASSAGLAGGYAYEQYF
TRBJ2-1 TRBD2 TRBV19 - 17 TGTGCCAGTAGTATAGATCAGGGTAGCGGGAGTAGGAATGAGCAGTTCTTC CASSIDQGSGSRNEQFF
TRBJ2-1 TRBD2 TRBV27 - 16 TGTGCCAGCAGTCCCACGGGACTAGCGGCCTACAATGAGCAGTTCTTC CASSPTGLAAYNEQFF
TRBJ1-2 - TRBV24-1 - 14 TGTGCCACCAGTGACCGTGGACGGAACTATGGCTACACCTTC CATSDRGRNYGYTF
TRBJ1-4 TRBD1 TRBV4-1 - 16 TGCGCCAGCAGCCGCCAACCGGGACAGATTAATGAAAAACTGTTTTTT CASSRQPGQINEKLFF
TRBJ1-2 - TRBV15 - 15 TGTGCCACCAGCAGAGGGCAGGGGACCAACTATGGCTACACCTTC CATSRGQGTNYGYTF
TRBJ2-1 - TRBV7-6 - 16 TGTGCCAGCAGCCCCTCTGTTGACTTCTCCTACAATGAGCAGTTCTTC CASSPSVDFSYNEQFF
TRBJ1-2 - TRBV25-1 - 14 TGTGCCAGCAAGGCGGCGAACCTAGTCGAGGGCTACACCTTC CASKAANLVEGYTF
TRBJ1-1 - TRBV19 - 14 TGTGCCAGTAGTATGAGGTCACTGAACACTGAAGCTTTCTTT CASSMRSLNTEAFF
TRBJ2-7 TRBD2 TRBV5-1 - 17 TGCGCCAGCAGCTTGGCCTCGGGGACTAGCGGGAGTTACGAGCAGTACTTC CASSLASGTSGSYEQYF
TRBJ1-4 - TRBV18 - 13 TGTGCCAGCTCACGCGACACTAATGAAAAACTGTTTTTT CASSRDTNEKLFF
TRBJ1-5 - TRBV5-6 - 16 TGTGCCAGCAGCTTAAGCCAGGGACGTAGCAATCAGCCCCAGCATTTT CASSLSQGRSNQPQHF
TRBJ2-7 - TRBV6-5 - 13 TGTGCCAGCAGTTACTCTAGGGGAACCGAGCAGTACTTC CASSYSRGTEQYF
TRBJ2-5 - TRBV5-1 - 15 TGCGCCAGCAGCTTGGCCGTTATAGACGGGGAGACCCAGTACTTC CASSLAVIDGETQYF
TRBJ2-3 TRBD2 TRBV5-4 - 14 TGTGCCAGCAGTACCGGGACTAGCCCGAATACGCAGTATTTT CASSTGTSPNTQYF
TRBJ1-3 TRBD1 TRBV7-8 - 16 TGTGCCAGCAGCTTGGGACAGGGATTCTCTGGAAACACCATATATTTT CASSLGQGFSGNTIYF
TRBJ1-4 TRBD1 TRBV13 - 19 TGTGCCAGCAGCTCTCGGGCAGGGGGCCACATACTGACTAATGAAAAACTGTTTTTT CASSSRAGGHILTNEKLFF
TRBJ2-3 - TRBV6-6 once 16 TGTGCCAGCAGCCCAACAACCAGGGTCCTCTCAGATACGCAGTATTTT CASSPTTRVLSDTQYF
TRBJ1-1 - TRBV5-1 - 16 TGCGCCAGCGACCCCTCCCCAGCAGGGTCGAACACTGAAGCTTTCTTT CASDPSPAGSNTEAFF
TRBJ2-2 TRBD1 TRBV7-6 - 17 TGTGCCAGCAGCGAGACAGGGCCTGACCCGAACACCGGGGAGCTGTTTTTT CASSETGPDPNTGELFF
TRBJ1-1 - TRBV19 - 14 TGTGCCAGTAGTGATGGGGCCCTGACCACTGAAGCTTTCTTT CASSDGALTTEAFF
TRBJ1-2 TRBD1 TRBV27 - 16 TGTGCCAGCAGTTTCTCCGGGACAGGGACTAACTATGGCTACACCTTC CASSFSGTGTNYGYTF
TRBJ2-5 TRBD1 TRBV7-2 - 16 TGTGCCAGCAGCTTAGGTGGGACAGGGTTACAAGAGACCCAGTACTTC CASSLGGTGLQETQYF
TRBJ2-7 - TRBV30 - 13 TGTGCCTGGAGGGAGTTGGCTGATGGCGAGCAGTACTTC CAWRELADGEQYF
TRBJ2-1 - TRBV11-3 - 12 TGTGCCAGCAGCTTATCTACTAATGAGCAGTTCTTC CASSLSTNEQFF
TRBJ2-7 - TRBV7-8 - 16 TGTGCCAGCAGCTTTCCCTTAGGAGGGGGCACGTCCGAGCAGTACTTC CASSFPLGGGTSEQYF
TRBJ1-1 - TRBV19 - 14 TGTGCCAGTATACGAGACAGAGCGGTCACTGAAGCTTTCTTT CASIRDRAVTEAFF